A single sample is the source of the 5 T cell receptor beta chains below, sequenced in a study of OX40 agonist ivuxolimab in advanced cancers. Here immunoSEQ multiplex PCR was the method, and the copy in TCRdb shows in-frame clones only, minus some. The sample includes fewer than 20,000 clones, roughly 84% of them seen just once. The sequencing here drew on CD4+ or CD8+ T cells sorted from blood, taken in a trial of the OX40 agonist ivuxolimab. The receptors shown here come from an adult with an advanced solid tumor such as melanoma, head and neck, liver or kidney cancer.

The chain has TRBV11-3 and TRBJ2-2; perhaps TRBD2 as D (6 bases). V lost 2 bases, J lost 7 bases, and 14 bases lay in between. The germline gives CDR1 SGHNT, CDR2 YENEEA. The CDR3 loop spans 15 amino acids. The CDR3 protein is CASSLRETSGGELFF. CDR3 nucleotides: TGTGCCAGCAGCTTACGTGAGACTAGTGGCGGGGAGCTGTTTTTT.

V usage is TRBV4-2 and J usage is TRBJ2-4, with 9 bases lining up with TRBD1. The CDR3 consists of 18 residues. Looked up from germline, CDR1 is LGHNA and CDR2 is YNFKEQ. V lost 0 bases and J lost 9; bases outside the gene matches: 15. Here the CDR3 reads CASSQDPPPQGAHGIQYF. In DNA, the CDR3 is TGTGCCAGCAGCCAAGATCCCCCCCCACAGGGGGCGCACGGCATTCAGTACTTC.

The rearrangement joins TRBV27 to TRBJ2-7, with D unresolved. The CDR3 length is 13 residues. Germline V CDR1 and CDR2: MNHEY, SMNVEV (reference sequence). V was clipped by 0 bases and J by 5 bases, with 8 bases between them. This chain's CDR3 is CASSLSGFNEQYF. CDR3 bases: TGTGCCAGCAGTTTATCAGGGTTCAACGAGCAGTACTTC.

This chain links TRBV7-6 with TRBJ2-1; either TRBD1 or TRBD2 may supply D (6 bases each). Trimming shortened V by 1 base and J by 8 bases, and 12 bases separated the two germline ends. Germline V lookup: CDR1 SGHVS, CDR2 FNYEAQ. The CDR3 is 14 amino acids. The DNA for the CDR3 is TGTGCCAGCAGCTTAGGGTCAGGGGAGGATGAGCAGTTCTTC. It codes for CASSLGSGEDEQFF.

The CDR3 DNA is TGTGCCAGCACCGGATACTGGCAATTCGGGGATGGGGAGCAGTACTTC. This gives the protein CASTGYWQFGDGEQYF. The rearrangement links TRBV5-6 to TRBJ2-7; a weak D match, TRBD2 (5 bases). Deletions cut 6 bases from V and 7 bases from J, with 26 bases between. Germline CDR1 reads SGHDT; CDR2 reads YYEEEE. This CDR3 contains 16 residues.